The entry below describes one TCR beta chain. The data originate from a study of T cells expressing NK-cell markers. TCRdb reprocessed the 5' RACE reads and keeps a single row for each CDR3 protein, giving no DNA. The sample table includes some 140,000 distinct CDR3 sequences. The origin of this receptor is a woman aged 45-60 years in good health. The sample taken for sequencing was blood T cells: a sorted CD56 or NKG2C T cell subset, CD4+ or CD8+ T cells, or bulk PBMC T cells (not recorded which).

The CDR3 reads CASTGLAGGSSSYEQYF. The V and J genes are TRBV11-2 and TRBJ2-7; the TCRdb call, TRBD2, lacks DNA for checking. Germline V gene sequence: CDR1 SGHAT, CDR2 FQNNGV. The CDR3 contains 17 residues.